The clone carrying this T cell receptor beta chain was seen repeatedly, ten times or more. The antigen remains unidentified. This entry is derived from a study of T-cell memory formation after mild COVID-19. TCRdb independently ran MiXCR on the 5' RACE reads; one entry per CDR3 protein. This repertoire shows fewer than 50,000 distinct CDR3 sequences, around 6.1% found once; its top ten account for roughly 0.79%. Study-wide findings and caveats: Among clones contracting day 15 to 85, CD4/CD8 was balanced, whereas later expanders leaned CD4+. Certain responding clones were present in pre-infection memory, suggesting participation of cross-reactive memory.

V was pared by 4 bases and J by 2 bases, with 6 bases between. Per germline, CDR1 SGHDN and CDR2 FVKESK. CDR3 length: 14 residues. The TCR comes from an adult who had mild COVID-19 (a few samples of this study predate the infection). Cell type and time point are not known. The chain is built from TRBV14 and TRBJ2-6; D call uncertain. Sequencing input: PBMCs or a T cell subset sorted from them (not recorded which). The CDR3 DNA is TGTGCCAGCAGCCCAAGGGCTGGGGCCAACGTCCTGACTTTC. As protein: CASSPRAGANVLTF.